The rows below give T cell receptor beta chains drawn from one sample of a study of blood T cell repertoires in COVID-19. The protocol was immunoSEQ multiplex PCR, while the TCRdb copy is restricted to in-frame clones and leaves out a portion. The sample lists some 83,000 clones, 87% occurring once. The source material was peripheral blood. The source of these receptors is a woman older than 75 with active or convalescent COVID-19. Each CDR3 is given with its conserved first and last residue. Fields, in order: clone size, J gene, D gene, V gene, CDR3 protein, CDR3 DNA. A D gene is named only where the DNA matches it firmly. Expanded clones get a size class; other rows say once, few or many, or leave the size out.

>NA|TRBJ1-4|NA|TRBV20-1
CSASRGGTDEKLFF
TGCAGTGCTAGTAGGGGGGGGACGGATGAAAAACTGTTTTTT
>NA|TRBJ2-5|TRBD1|TRBV7-2
CASSSTGPGETQYF
TGTGCCAGCAGCTCGACAGGGCCTGGAGAGACCCAGTACTTC
>NA|TRBJ2-1|TRBD2|TRBV19
CASSMGTSGRGKYNEQFF
TGTGCCAGTAGTATGGGGACTAGCGGGAGGGGAAAATACAATGAGCAGTTCTTC
>NA|TRBJ1-6|NA|TRBV7-8
CASSLQGGAQNSPLHF
TGTGCCAGCAGCTTGCAGGGTGGGGCGCAGAATTCACCCCTCCACTTT
>few|TRBJ2-1|NA|TRBV28
CASSSILIAASYNEQFF
TGTGCCAGCAGTTCAATACTTATAGCGGCCTCCTACAATGAGCAGTTCTTC
>NA|TRBJ2-2|NA|TRBV12-5
CASGLVQGPYTGELFF
TGTGCTAGTGGTTTGGTACAGGGACCCTACACCGGGGAGCTGTTTTTT
>NA|TRBJ1-2|NA|TRBV12-3/TRBV12-4
CASSLVRGYGYTF
TGTGCCAGCAGTTTAGTCAGGGGTTATGGCTACACCTTC
>NA|TRBJ2-1|NA|TRBV20-1
CSARNNNEQFF
TGCAGTGCTAGAAATAATAATGAGCAGTTCTTC
>NA|TRBJ2-3|TRBD2|TRBV4-2
CASSQESASGADTQYF
TGTGCCAGCAGCCAAGAATCGGCTAGCGGGGCAGATACGCAGTATTTT
>NA|TRBJ1-1|NA|TRBV7-9
CASSLTALNTEAFF
TGTGCCAGCAGCTTGACAGCTCTGAACACTGAAGCTTTCTTT
>NA|TRBJ2-2|NA|TRBV7-2
CASSLALGASGELFF
TGTGCCAGCAGCTTAGCGCTGGGGGCGTCCGGGGAGCTGTTTTTT
>NA|TRBJ2-7|NA|TRBV18
CASSLRTGRAYEQYF
TGTGCCAGCTCACTTCGGACAGGGAGGGCGTACGAGCAGTACTTC
>NA|TRBJ1-4|TRBD1|TRBV5-5
CASSFLSGQGNEKLFF
TGTGCCAGCAGCTTCCTATCGGGACAGGGTAATGAAAAACTGTTTTTT
>NA|TRBJ1-4|TRBD1|TRBV2
CASRPWTGFNEKLFF
TGTGCCAGCAGACCCTGGACAGGATTTAATGAAAAACTGTTTTTT
>NA|TRBJ2-1|NA|TRBV12-3/TRBV12-4
CASSSGANEQFF
TGTGCCAGCAGTTCGGGAGCCAATGAGCAGTTCTTC
>NA|TRBJ1-3|NA|TRBV28
CASSLPAGNTGNTIYF
TGTGCCAGCAGTTTACCCGCAGGGAATACTGGAAACACCATATATTTT
>NA|TRBJ1-1|NA|TRBV5-4
CASSLAKGVNTEAFF
TGTGCCAGCAGCTTGGCTAAAGGGGTGAACACTGAAGCTTTCTTT
>NA|TRBJ2-7|TRBD1|TRBV3-1/TRBV3-2
CASSQVETGGKYEQYF
TGTGCCAGCAGCCAAGTCGAGACAGGGGGAAAGTACGAGCAGTACTTC
>NA|TRBJ1-1|NA|TRBV19
CASSIRRGAQGMNTEAFF
TGTGCCAGTAGTATACGGAGAGGGGCACAGGGAATGAACACTGAAGCTTTCTTT
>once|TRBJ2-3|TRBD2|TRBV7-2
CASSLAGGSTDTQYF
TGTGCCAGCAGCTTAGCGGGAGGGAGCACAGATACGCAGTATTTT
>NA|TRBJ2-1|TRBD1|TRBV27
CASSLRQGARNEQFF
TGTGCCAGCAGTTTGAGACAGGGGGCGAGAAATGAGCAGTTCTTC
>NA|TRBJ1-1|NA|TRBV9
CASSVMGSLNTEAFF
TGTGCCAGCAGCGTAATGGGCAGCTTGAACACTGAAGCTTTCTTT
>once|TRBJ2-2|TRBD2|TRBV7-2
CASSLALAGAGNTGELFF
TGTGCCAGCAGCTTAGCGCTAGCGGGGGCTGGGAACACCGGGGAGCTGTTTTTT
>NA|TRBJ2-5|TRBD1|TRBV5-1
CASSFIPRGQARETQYF
TGCGCCAGCAGCTTCATTCCCCGGGGACAGGCGCGAGAGACCCAGTACTTC
>NA|TRBJ2-7|NA|TRBV18
CASSREDGYEQYF
TGTGCCAGCTCACGGGAGGACGGCTACGAGCAGTACTTC
>NA|TRBJ2-7|NA|TRBV5-1
CASSLTTASSYEQYF
TGCGCCAGCAGCTTGACGACAGCAAGCTCCTACGAGCAGTACTTC
>once|TRBJ1-5|NA|TRBV5-5
CASSLSRQVQPQHF
TGTGCCAGCAGCTTGTCACGACAGGTGCAGCCCCAGCATTTT
>NA|TRBJ2-1|NA|TRBV18
CASSRSVASRNNEQFF
TGTGCCAGCTCACGTTCCGTTGCATCGCGAAACAATGAGCAGTTCTTC
>once|TRBJ1-2|NA|TRBV7-9
CASSLELGYTF
TGTGCCAGCAGCCTCGAGCTTGGCTACACCTTC
>NA|TRBJ2-6|TRBD2|TRBV6-5
CASSYSRGAGANVLTF
TGTGCCAGCAGTTACTCCCGGGGGGCTGGGGCCAACGTCCTGACTTTC
>NA|TRBJ2-7|TRBD2|TRBV5-1
CASSPGGTSGGRLTHYEQYF
TGCGCCAGCAGCCCCGGAGGGACTAGCGGAGGAAGGCTTACCCACTACGAGCAGTACTTC
>NA|TRBJ2-2|NA|TRBV5-1
CASSFGGLPPGELFF
TGCGCCAGCAGCTTCGGGGGGCTTCCCCCCGGGGAGCTGTTTTTT
>NA|TRBJ1-1|NA|TRBV7-2
CASSFLAGETEAFF
TGTGCCAGCAGCTTTTTGGCAGGGGAAACTGAAGCTTTCTTT
>NA|TRBJ1-1|TRBD1|TRBV28
CASSGTANTEAFF
TGTGCCAGCAGTGGGACAGCGAACACTGAAGCTTTCTTT
>NA|TRBJ2-3|TRBD2|TRBV9
CASSPEGSGRAADTQYF
TGTGCCAGCAGCCCCGAAGGTAGCGGGAGGGCGGCAGATACGCAGTATTTT
>NA|TRBJ1-5|TRBD1|TRBV28
CASSQGAQSGNQPQHF
TGTGCCAGCAGTCAGGGGGCCCAATCGGGCAATCAGCCCCAGCATTTT
>NA|TRBJ2-3|TRBD2|TRBV4-3
CASSQDGRAGWKDTQYF
TGCGCCAGCAGCCAAGATGGGAGAGCGGGATGGAAGGATACGCAGTATTTT